This T cell receptor beta chain was sequenced during a study of shared clonotypes between healthy human individuals. Study-wide background: Each donor contributed plates that comprised three CD4 naive, three CD4 memory, two CD8 naive and one CD8 memory.

Study-level results: Compared with memory subsets, naive subsets generally had larger estimated richness. Some clonotypes were shared by all four sorted-subset donors, while others were not shared. The non-shared ones had lower generation probabilities than the shared ones.

The CDR3 contains 13 residues. CDR1 is LNHDA and CDR2 is SQIVND in the germline V gene (reference sequence). Trimming took off 0 bases at V and 14 bases at J, with 15 bases between the two ends. Repertoires were generated with immunoSEQ multiplex PCR, while TCRdb's copy carries only in-frame clones and drops some. The sample records some 1,100,000 clones, approximately 78% being singletons. As concerns this clone: Its antigen is currently unknown.

The TCR comes from a man between 18 and 29 years old in good health. Some clones in this sample may be carry-over from other donors' samples. V usage is TRBV19 and J usage is TRBJ2-3; D possibly corresponds to TRBD1 (5 bases). Sequences were obtained from memory CD4+ T cells from PBMCs. Regarding subset: CD45RA-negative fraction. This CDR3 is CASSIERPNTGYF. The CDR3 DNA sequence: TGTGCCAGTAGTATAGAGCGCCCCAACACAGGGTATTTT. Full variable domain (rest looked up from reference TRBV19 and TRBJ2-3): DGGITQSPKYLFRKEGQNVTLSCEQNLNHDAMYWYRQDPGQGLRLIYYSQIVNDFQKGDIAEGYSVSREKKESFPLTVTSAQKNPTAFYLCASSIERPNTGYFGPGTRLTVL.